This T cell receptor beta chain was sequenced for a study of PD-L1 blockade in urothelial cancer. Study context: Blood analyses occurred 3 weeks (second dose) and 6 weeks post treatment start.

The time point denotes: peripheral blood 6 weeks after treatment start. Every PCR got spiked synthetic TCR analog templates. Sequencing used immunoSEQ multiplex PCR; TCRdb keeps in-frame clones, though not all of them. The sample lists about 90,000 clones, approximately 87% occurring once. A single count supports this clone. The starting material was PBMCs, obtained around atezolizumab (anti-PD-L1) treatment. This clonotype was sampled from a man between 65 and 79 years old with urothelial cancer.

The CDR3 here is CASSLAQLGTDTQYF. CDR3 nucleotide sequence: TGTGCCAGCAGTTTGGCACAGCTCGGAACAGATACGCAGTATTTT. This sequence joins TRBV27 and TRBJ2-3, with D unresolved. Germline-derived CDR1 and CDR2 are MNHEY and SMNVEV (reference sequence). The CDR3 runs 15 residues. Trimming left V 3 bases short and J 3 bases short, with 13 bases between.